Presented here are 4 T cell receptor beta chains from one specimen sequenced in a study of neurological immune-mediated disorders. TCRdb reprocessed the 5' RACE reads with MiXCR, giving one entry per CDR3 protein. This sample has around 13,000 distinct CDR3 sequences; 8.5% to 12% occur once, and the top ten carry roughly a quarter. The sequencing input was PBMCs. The source is a woman aged 40 to 50 in good health.

This clonotype was found many times. The V and J genes are TRBV5-1 and TRBJ1-3; D is unresolved. CDR3 length: 15 residues. Looked up from germline, CDR1 is SGHRS and CDR2 is YFSETQ. V was shortened by 0 bases and J by 0 bases, with 7 bases between the two germline ends. This CDR3 reads CASSLDVGSGNTIYF. The CDR3 DNA reads as TGCGCCAGCAGCTTGGATGTCGGCTCTGGAAACACCATATATTTT.

This clonotype was observed at least ten times. J is TRBJ1-1 and V is TRBV5-1, with unresolved D. Trimming took 0 bases from V and 1 from J, leaving 4 bases between them. From germline, CDR1 is SGHRS and CDR2 YFSETQ. The CDR3 extends over 13 amino acids. As DNA, the CDR3 is TGCGCCAGCAGCTTGGGGGGGAACACTGAAGCTTTCTTT. Translated, it gives CASSLGGNTEAFF. Complete variable domain (other parts from reference TRBV5-1 and TRBJ1-1): KAGVTQTPRYLIKTRGQQVTLSCSPISGHRSVSWYQQTPGQGLQFLFEYFSETQRNKGNFPGRFSGRQFSNSRSEMNVSTLELGDSALYLCASSLGGNTEAFFGQGTRLTVV.

This clonotype was found many times. The chain has TRBV28 and TRBJ2-7; D is possibly TRBD2 (5 bases). From germline, CDR1 is MDHEN and CDR2 SYDVKM. The CDR3 has 12 residues. V was clipped by 3 bases and J by 7 bases, with 10 bases between them. The CDR3 region is CASSFGRGEQYF. The CDR3 DNA reads TGTGCCAGCAGTTTTGGCAGAGGGGAGCAGTACTTC.

By share, this clonotype ranks as medium-sized. The chain uses TRBV9 and TRBJ1-5, with a possible D match to TRBD1 (6 bases). The CDR3 length is 14 residues. V lost 4 bases and J lost 4, with 12 bases in between. Germline CDR1 SGDLS, CDR2 YYNGEE. The CDR3, as DNA: TGTGCCAGCAGCTCCACAGGGTTGAATCAGCCCCAGCATTTT. It translates to CASSSTGLNQPQHF.